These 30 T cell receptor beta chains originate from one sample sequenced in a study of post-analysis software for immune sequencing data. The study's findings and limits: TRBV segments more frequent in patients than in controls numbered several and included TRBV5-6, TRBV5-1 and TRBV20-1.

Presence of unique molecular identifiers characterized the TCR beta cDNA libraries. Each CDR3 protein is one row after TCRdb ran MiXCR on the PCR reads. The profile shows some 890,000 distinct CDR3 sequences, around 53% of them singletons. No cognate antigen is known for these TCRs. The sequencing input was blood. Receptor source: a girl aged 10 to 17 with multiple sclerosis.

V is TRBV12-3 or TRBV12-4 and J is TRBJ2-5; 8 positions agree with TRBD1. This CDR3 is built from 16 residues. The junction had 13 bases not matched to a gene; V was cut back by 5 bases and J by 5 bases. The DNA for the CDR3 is TGTGCCAGCAGTAGTTCACAGGGGGTGTCCAGGGAGACCCAGTACTTC. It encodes CASSSSQGVSRETQYF.

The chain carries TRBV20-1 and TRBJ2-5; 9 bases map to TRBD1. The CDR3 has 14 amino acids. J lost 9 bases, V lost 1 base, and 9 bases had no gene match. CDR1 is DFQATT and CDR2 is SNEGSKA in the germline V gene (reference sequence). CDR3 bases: TGCAGTGCTAGAGGGACAGGGGACAGAGGGGCCCAGTACTTC. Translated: CSARGTGDRGAQYF.

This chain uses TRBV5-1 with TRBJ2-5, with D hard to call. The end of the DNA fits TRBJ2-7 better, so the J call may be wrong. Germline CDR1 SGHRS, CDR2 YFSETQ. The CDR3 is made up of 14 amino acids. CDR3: CASSAENIGHEQYF. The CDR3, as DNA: TGCGCCAGCAGCGCCGAGAATATAGGCCACGAGCAGTACTTC.

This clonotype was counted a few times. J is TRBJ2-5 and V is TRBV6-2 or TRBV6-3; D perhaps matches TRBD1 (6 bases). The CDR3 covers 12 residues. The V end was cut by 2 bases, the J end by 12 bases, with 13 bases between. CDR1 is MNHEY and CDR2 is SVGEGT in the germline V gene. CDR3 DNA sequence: TGTGCCAGCAGTTACGAAGATAGGGACAAGTACTTC. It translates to CASSYEDRDKYF.

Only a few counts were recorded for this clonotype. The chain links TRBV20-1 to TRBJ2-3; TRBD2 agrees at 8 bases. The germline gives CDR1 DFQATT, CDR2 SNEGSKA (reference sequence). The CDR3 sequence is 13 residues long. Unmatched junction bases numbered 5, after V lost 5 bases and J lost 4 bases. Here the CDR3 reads CSAGRTSPDTQYF. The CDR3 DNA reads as TGCAGTGCTGGCCGGACTAGCCCAGATACGCAGTATTTT.

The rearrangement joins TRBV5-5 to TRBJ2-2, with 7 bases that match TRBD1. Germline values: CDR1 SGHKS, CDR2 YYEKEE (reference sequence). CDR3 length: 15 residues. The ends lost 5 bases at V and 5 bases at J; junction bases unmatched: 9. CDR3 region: CASSLRYRGTGELFF. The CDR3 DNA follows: TGTGCCAGCAGTCTCAGATACAGGGGTACCGGGGAGCTGTTTTTT. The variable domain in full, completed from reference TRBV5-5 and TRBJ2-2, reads DAGVTQSPTHLIKTRGQQVTLRCSPISGHKSVSWYQQVLGQGPQFIFQYYEKEERGRGNFPDRFSARQFPNYSSELNVNALLLGDSALYLCASSLRYRGTGELFFGEGSRLTVL.

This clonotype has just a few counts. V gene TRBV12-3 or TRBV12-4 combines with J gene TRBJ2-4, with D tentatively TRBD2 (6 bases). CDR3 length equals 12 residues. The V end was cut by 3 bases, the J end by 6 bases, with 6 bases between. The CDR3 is CASSFGRNIQYF. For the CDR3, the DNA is TGTGCCAGCAGTTTCGGGAGAAACATTCAGTACTTC.

CDR3 region: CAISEASGASTDTQYF. CDR3 in DNA: TGTGCCATCAGTGAGGCTAGCGGGGCTAGCACAGATACGCAGTATTTT. The rearrangement links TRBV10-3 to TRBJ2-3, with 9 bases lining up with TRBD2. The V segment lost 2 bases and the J segment 0 bases; nucleotides outside the gene matches: 3. Germline V gene lookup returns CDR1 ENHRY and CDR2 SYGVKD. The CDR3 is 16 residues long.

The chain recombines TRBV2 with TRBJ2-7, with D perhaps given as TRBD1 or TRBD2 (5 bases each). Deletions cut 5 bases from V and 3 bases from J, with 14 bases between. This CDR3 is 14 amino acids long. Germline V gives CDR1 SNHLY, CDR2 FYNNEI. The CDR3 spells CASSYEGAGYEQYF. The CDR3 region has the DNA TGTGCCAGCAGTTACGAAGGGGCGGGCTACGAGCAGTACTTC.

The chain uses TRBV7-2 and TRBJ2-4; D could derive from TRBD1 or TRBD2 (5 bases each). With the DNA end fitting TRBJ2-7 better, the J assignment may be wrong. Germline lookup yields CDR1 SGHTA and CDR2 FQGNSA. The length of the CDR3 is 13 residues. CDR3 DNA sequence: TGTGCCAGCAGCGTGGGACGGACAAACGAGCAGTACTTC. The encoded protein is CASSVGRTNEQYF.

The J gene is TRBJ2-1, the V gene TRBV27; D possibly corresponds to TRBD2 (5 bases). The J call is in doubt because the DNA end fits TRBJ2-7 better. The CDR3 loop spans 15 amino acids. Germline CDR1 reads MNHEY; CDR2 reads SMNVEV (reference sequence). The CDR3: CASSLDLTSYNEQYF. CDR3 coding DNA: TGTGCCAGCAGTTTGGACTTAACCTCCTACAATGAGCAGTACTTC.

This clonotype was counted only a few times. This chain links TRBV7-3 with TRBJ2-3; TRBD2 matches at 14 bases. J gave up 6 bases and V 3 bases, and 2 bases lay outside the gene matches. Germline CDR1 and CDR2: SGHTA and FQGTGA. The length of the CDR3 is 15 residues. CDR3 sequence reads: CASSLTSGRVDTQYF. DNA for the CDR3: TGTGCCAGCAGCTTGACTAGCGGGAGGGTTGATACGCAGTATTTT.

This CDR3 reads CSVEVTEGTEAFF. The CDR3 DNA is TGCAGCGTTGAAGTGACAGAGGGCACTGAAGCTTTCTTT. The genes are TRBV29-1 and TRBJ1-1, with D perhaps matching TRBD1 (5 bases). Between the trimmed V and J ends, which lost 1 base and 4 bases, there was a span of 10 bases. Germline CDR1 reads SQVTM; CDR2 reads ANQGSEA. The CDR3 extends over 13 amino acids.

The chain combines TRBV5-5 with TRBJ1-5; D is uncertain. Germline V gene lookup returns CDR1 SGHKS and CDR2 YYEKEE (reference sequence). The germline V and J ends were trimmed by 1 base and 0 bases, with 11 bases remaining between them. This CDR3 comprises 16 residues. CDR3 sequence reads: CASSLWAAYSNQPQHF. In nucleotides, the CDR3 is TGTGCCAGCAGCTTGTGGGCGGCCTATAGCAATCAGCCCCAGCATTTT.

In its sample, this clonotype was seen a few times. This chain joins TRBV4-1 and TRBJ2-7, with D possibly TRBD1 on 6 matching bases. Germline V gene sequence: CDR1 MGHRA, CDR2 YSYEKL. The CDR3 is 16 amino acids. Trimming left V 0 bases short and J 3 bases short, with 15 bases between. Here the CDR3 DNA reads TGCGCCAGCAGCCAAGATGAAGGGCCAGGGGACTACGAGCAGTACTTC. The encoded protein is CASSQDEGPGDYEQYF.

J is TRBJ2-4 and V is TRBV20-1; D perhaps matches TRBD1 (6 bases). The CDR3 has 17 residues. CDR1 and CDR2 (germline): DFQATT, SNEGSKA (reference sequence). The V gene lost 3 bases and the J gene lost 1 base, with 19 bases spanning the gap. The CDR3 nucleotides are TGCAGTGCTAGGCCAGGGGCGACTCTTGGGGCCAAAAACATTCAGTACTTC. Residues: CSARPGATLGAKNIQYF.

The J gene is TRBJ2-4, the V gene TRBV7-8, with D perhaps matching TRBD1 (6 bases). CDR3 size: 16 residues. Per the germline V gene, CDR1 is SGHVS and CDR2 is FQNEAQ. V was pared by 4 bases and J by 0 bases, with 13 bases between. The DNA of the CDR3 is TGTGCCAGCAGCTCGGGACAACTAATAGCCAAAAACATTCAGTACTTC. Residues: CASSSGQLIAKNIQYF.

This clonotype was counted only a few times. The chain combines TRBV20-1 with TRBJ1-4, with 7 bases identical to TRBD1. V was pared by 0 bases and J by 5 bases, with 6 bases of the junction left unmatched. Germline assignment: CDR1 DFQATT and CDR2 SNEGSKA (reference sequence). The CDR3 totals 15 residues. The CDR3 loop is CSARDGTGANEKLFF. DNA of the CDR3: TGCAGTGCTAGAGATGGCACAGGGGCGAATGAAAAACTGTTTTTT.

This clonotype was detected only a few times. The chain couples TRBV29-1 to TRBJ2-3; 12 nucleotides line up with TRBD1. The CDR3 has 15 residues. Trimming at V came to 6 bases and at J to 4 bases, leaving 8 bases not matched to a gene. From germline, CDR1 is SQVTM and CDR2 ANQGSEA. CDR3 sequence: CSVVPGQGAADTQYF. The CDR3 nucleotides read TGCAGCGTCGTACCGGGACAGGGGGCCGCAGATACGCAGTATTTT.

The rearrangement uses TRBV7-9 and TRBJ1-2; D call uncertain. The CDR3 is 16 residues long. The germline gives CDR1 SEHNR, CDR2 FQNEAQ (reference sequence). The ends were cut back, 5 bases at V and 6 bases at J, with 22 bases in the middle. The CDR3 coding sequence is TGTGCCAGCAGCGCAGAAAAGCCGTCTAGGGAAGATGGCTACACCTTC. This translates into CASSAEKPSREDGYTF.

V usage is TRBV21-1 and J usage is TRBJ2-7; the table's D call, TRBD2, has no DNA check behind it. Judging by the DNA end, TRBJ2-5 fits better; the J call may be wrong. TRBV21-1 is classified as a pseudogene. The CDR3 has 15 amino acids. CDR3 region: CASSKEVGGIETQYF. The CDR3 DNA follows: TGTGCCAGCAGCAAAGAAGTGGGAGGGATCGAGACCCAGTACTTC.

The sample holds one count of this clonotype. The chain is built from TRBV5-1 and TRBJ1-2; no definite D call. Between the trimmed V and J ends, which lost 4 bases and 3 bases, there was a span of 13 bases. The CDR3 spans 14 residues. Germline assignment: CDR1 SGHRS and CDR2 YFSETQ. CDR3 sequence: CASSPEAGYYGYTF. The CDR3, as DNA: TGCGCCAGCAGCCCCGAGGCAGGCTACTATGGCTACACCTTC.

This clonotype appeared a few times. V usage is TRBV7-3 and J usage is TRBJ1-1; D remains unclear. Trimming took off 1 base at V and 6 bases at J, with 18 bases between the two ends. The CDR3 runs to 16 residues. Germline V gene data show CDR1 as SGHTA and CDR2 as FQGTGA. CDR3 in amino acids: CASSLNGVRGTAEAFF. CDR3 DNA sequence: TGTGCCAGCAGCTTAAACGGAGTCCGGGGTACGGCTGAAGCTTTCTTT.

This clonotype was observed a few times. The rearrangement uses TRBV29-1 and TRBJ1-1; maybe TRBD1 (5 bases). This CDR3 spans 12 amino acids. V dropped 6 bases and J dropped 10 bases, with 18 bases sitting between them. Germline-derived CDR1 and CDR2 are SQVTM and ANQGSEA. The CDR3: CSVGGGRPVAFF. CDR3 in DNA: TGCAGCGTCGGGGGGGGACGTCCTGTAGCTTTCTTT.

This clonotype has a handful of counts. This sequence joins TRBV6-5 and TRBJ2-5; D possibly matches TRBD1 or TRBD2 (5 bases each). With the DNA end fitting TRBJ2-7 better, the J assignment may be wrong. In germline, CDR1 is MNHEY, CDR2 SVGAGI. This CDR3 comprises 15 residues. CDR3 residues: CASSYSIGADSEQYF. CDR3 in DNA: TGTGCCAGCAGTTACTCGATCGGGGCAGACAGCGAGCAGTACTTC.

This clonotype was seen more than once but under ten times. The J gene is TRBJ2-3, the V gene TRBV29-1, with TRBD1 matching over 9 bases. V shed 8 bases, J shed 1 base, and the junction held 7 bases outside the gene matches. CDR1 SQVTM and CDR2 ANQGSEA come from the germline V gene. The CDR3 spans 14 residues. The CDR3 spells CSSMRTGGTDTQYF. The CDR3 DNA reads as TGCAGCTCCATGCGGACAGGGGGCACAGATACGCAGTATTTT.

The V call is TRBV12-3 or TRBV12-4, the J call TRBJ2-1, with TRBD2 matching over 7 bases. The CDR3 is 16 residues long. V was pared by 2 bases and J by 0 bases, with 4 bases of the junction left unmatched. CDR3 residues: CASSLFPSGSYNEQFF. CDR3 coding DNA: TGTGCCAGCAGTTTATTCCCTAGCGGCTCCTACAATGAGCAGTTCTTC.

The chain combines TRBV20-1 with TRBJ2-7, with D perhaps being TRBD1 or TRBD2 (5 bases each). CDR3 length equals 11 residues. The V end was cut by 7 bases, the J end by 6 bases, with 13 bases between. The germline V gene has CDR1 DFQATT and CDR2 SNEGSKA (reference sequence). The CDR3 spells CSVKSGTEQYF. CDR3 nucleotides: TGCAGTGTGAAATCCGGGACCGAGCAGTACTTC.

As DNA, the CDR3 is TGTGCCAGCAGCAAATCCAAAACAGGGGCGTCCTCCCACTATGGCTACACCTTC. This codes for CASSKSKTGASSHYGYTF. The V and J genes are TRBV21-1 and TRBJ1-2; the DNA was not compared with TRBD1, the D call given in the table. TRBV21-1 is noted as a pseudogene. The CDR3 is made up of 18 amino acids.

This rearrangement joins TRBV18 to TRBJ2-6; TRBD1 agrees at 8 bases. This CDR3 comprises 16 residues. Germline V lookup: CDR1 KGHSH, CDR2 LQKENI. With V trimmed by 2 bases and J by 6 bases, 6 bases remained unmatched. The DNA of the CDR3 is TGTGCCAGCTCACCAAAGCAGGGACAGGTGGCCAACGTCCTGACTTTC. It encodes CASSPKQGQVANVLTF. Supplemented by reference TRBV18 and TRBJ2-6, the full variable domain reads NAGVMQNPRHLVRRRGQEARLRCSPMKGHSHVYWYRQLPEEGLKFMVYLQKENIIDESGMPKERFSAEFPKEGPSILRIQQVVRGDSAAYFCASSPKQGQVANVLTFGAGSRLTVL.